These 28 T cell receptor beta chains share one sample of origin, sequenced in a study of tumor and adjacent non-tumor tissue in lung cancer. TCRbeta libraries were built with three rounds of nested PCR, modified from ARM-PCR. TCRdb itself ran the multiplex PCR reads through MiXCR, one entry per CDR3 protein. The data show under 95,000 distinct CDR3 sequences, with approximately 70% seen just once and around 17% held by the top ten. This sample's RNA came from whole unsorted tissue. Sample: lung tumor tissue. These receptors were collected from a man in his 60s with non-small cell lung cancer.

Comments on this clonotype: No conserved phenylalanine or tryptophan is present at the end of the CDR3, so a read error is the likely explanation. This chain's CDR3 is CASTASYNEQFL. The DNA of the CDR3 is TGTGCAAGCACAGCCAGCTACAATGAGCAGTTCTTA. The rearrangement links TRBV6-5 to TRBJ2-1; D gene ambiguous. Germline-derived CDR1 and CDR2 are MNHEY and SVGAGI. This CDR3 is built from 12 residues.

The chain is built from TRBV29-1 and TRBJ2-5, with D perhaps being TRBD1 or TRBD2 (5 bases each). The V end was cut by 7 bases, the J end by 5 bases, with 14 bases between. The CDR3 consists of 12 residues. Germline V lookup: CDR1 SQVTM, CDR2 ANQGSEA. The CDR3 is CSAESGAETQYF. CDR3 in DNA: TGCAGCGCTGAGTCCGGGGCGGAGACCCAGTACTTC. The variable domain in full, with the rest retrieved from reference TRBV29-1 and TRBJ2-5, is SAVISQKPSRDICQRGTSLTIQCQVDSQVTMMFWYRQQPGQSLTLIATANQGSEATYESGFVIDKFPISRPNLTFSTLTVSNMSPEDSSIYLCSAESGAETQYFGPGTRLLVL.

This clonotype was seen many times. The chain has TRBV20-1 and TRBJ2-5; perhaps TRBD1 as D (5 bases). The length of the CDR3 is 14 residues. Between the trimmed V and J ends, which lost 5 bases and 7 bases, there was a span of 20 bases. CDR1 and CDR2 from the germline V gene are DFQATT and SNEGSKA (reference sequence). CDR3 amino acids: CSAAQTTGVGTQYF. The CDR3 DNA follows: TGCAGTGCTGCCCAAACTACAGGAGTAGGGACCCAGTACTTC.

This clonotype was recorded a few times. V usage is TRBV4-3 and J usage is TRBJ2-3; possible D gene TRBD2, 6 bases. Looked up from germline, CDR1 is LGHNA and CDR2 is YSLEER. The V end lost 4 bases, the J end lost 0 bases, and 17 bases lay between the germline ends. The CDR3 spans 17 residues. The CDR3 here is CASSPEASGRSTDTQYF. CDR3 DNA: TGCGCCAGCAGCCCAGAAGCGAGTGGGAGGAGCACAGATACGCAGTATTTT.

The DNA of the CDR3 is TGCGCCAGCAGCTGGCAAGAGACCCAGTACTTC. This translates into CASSWQETQYF. This chain joins TRBV5-1 and TRBJ2-5; D is unclear. Trimming removed 3 bases from V and 2 bases from J, with 2 bases in between. The germline V gene has CDR1 SGHRS and CDR2 YFSETQ. The CDR3 sequence is 11 residues long.

For the CDR3, the DNA is TGTGCCAGCAGGGACCAGGGATGGGTCCACGAGCAGTACTTC. Translating gives CASRDQGWVHEQYF. V gene TRBV6-1 combines with J gene TRBJ2-7; tentative D call: TRBD1 (5 bases). CDR1 MNHNS and CDR2 SASEGT come from the germline V gene. V was clipped by 6 bases and J by 5 bases, with 17 bases between them. This CDR3 contains 14 residues.

Regarding this clonotype: Sequence at one end of the junction differs from germline and may be a read error. The CDR3 loop reads CASTRQRAYEQYF. DNA of the CDR3: TGTGCAAGCACCCGACAGAGAGCCTACGAGCAGTACTTC. This chain uses TRBV6-1 with TRBJ2-7; possible D gene TRBD1, 5 bases. This CDR3 region has 13 residues. CDR1 is MNHNS and CDR2 is SASEGT in the germline V gene.

With respect to this clonotype: At one end, the junction sequence differs from germline, possibly due to a read error. The chain combines TRBV11-2 with TRBJ2-2, with D possibly TRBD2 on 6 matching bases. Germline CDR1 and CDR2: SGHAT and FQNNGV. This CDR3 spans 13 amino acids. The CDR3 loop reads CASSSAGTGEPFF. CDR3 DNA sequence: TGTGCCAGCAGCTCTGCGGGAACCGGGGAGCCGTTTTTT.

The V call is TRBV6-6, the J call TRBJ2-3; D remains ambiguous. The CDR3 extends over 13 amino acids. Germline V lookup: CDR1 MNHNY, CDR2 SVGAGI (reference sequence). V was trimmed by 4 bases and J by 15 bases, leaving 20 bases between them. The CDR3 region is CASSFKNGDKQYF. DNA for the CDR3: TGTGCCAGCAGTTTCAAGAACGGTGATAAGCAATATTTT.

This chain links TRBV11-3 with TRBJ2-7; D is perhaps TRBD1 or TRBD2 (6 bases each). This CDR3 spans 15 amino acids. Germline V gene data show CDR1 as SGHNT and CDR2 as YENEEA. DNA for the CDR3: TGTGCTAGCGGCTTAGGCCGTGGGACATACTACGAGCAGTACTTC. This sequence encodes CASGLGRGTYYEQYF.

There are a few counts of this clonotype. A read error may explain this, as a much larger clone is one base away. The chain uses TRBV6-1 and TRBJ1-2; no reliable D call. Trimming removed 7 bases from V and 4 bases from J, with 10 bases in between. The CDR3 is made up of 12 amino acids. From germline, CDR1 is MNHNS and CDR2 SASEGT. The CDR3 nucleotides read TGTGCCAGCACGTGGCATTCCTATGGCTACACCTTC. Its protein product is CASTWHSYGYTF.

In the case of this clonotype: A much larger clone is a single base away; this may be a read error. The chain employs TRBV5-6 and TRBJ1-5, with D maybe TRBD1 (6 bases). CDR3 length equals 16 residues. Germline V gene sequence: CDR1 SGHDT, CDR2 YYEEEE. The ends were cut back, 4 bases at V and 1 base at J, with 15 bases in the middle. The CDR3 loop is CASSLGGQISNQPQHF. CDR3 sequence (DNA): TGTGCCAGCAGCCTAGGAGGACAGATCAGCAATCAGCCCCAGCATTTT.

On this clonotype: The conserved phenylalanine or tryptophan normally closing the CDR3 is absent here, so this likely arose from a read error. The chain has TRBV11-2 and TRBJ1-2, with unresolved D. The CDR3 is made up of 14 amino acids. The germline CDR1 and CDR2 sequences are SGHAT and FQNNGV. The CDR3 protein is CANSFGRLSYGYTS. The DNA of the CDR3 is TGTGCCAACAGCTTCGGCAGGCTTAGCTATGGCTACACCTCC.

The chain recombines TRBV10-3 with TRBJ2-1; D might be TRBD2 (6 bases). Per germline, CDR1 ENHRY and CDR2 SYGVKD. Trimming left V 9 bases short and J 6 bases short, with 12 bases between. This CDR3 has 12 amino acids. DNA for the CDR3: TGTGCCATGGGGGGTTGGGGCAATGAGCAGTTCTTC. Amino acids: CAMGGWGNEQFF.

Only one count was recorded for this clonotype. A much larger clone lies a single base off, so this may be a read error. The chain employs TRBV20-1 and TRBJ2-7, with D perhaps being TRBD1 or TRBD2 (5 bases each). The CDR3 is 11 residues long. The germline CDR1 and CDR2 sequences are DFQATT and SNEGSKA (reference sequence). The CDR3 sequence is CIARGVHEQYF. CDR3 nucleotides: TGCATTGCTAGAGGGGTCCACGAGCAGTACTTC.

The V gene is TRBV4-1, the J gene TRBJ2-5; weak D call: TRBD2 (5 bases). CDR1 is MGHRA, CDR2 YSYEKL, per germline. The CDR3 runs 16 residues. With 0 bases removed from V and 4 bases from J, the gap between germline ends came to 15 bases. The CDR3 sequence: CASSQDRGAWAETQYF. Here the CDR3 DNA reads TGCGCCAGCAGCCAAGATCGGGGAGCGTGGGCAGAGACCCAGTACTTC.

This clonotype was counted once. An end of the junction does not agree with germline; a read error may underlie this. The rearrangement joins TRBV5-4 to TRBJ2-3; 9 bases map to TRBD2. Germline assignment: CDR1 SGHNT and CDR2 YYREEE (reference sequence). The length of the CDR3 is 16 residues. CDR3 in DNA: TGTGTCAGTAGCCGACCTAGCGGGGAAAGCACAGATACGCAGTTTTTT. Amino acid sequence: CVSSRPSGESTDTQFF.

Points on this clonotype: At one end, the junction sequence differs from germline, possibly due to a read error. The chain has TRBV5-1 and TRBJ2-5; TRBD1 is a possible D gene (5 bases). The CDR3 has 14 amino acids. Germline-derived CDR1 and CDR2 are SGHRS and YFSETQ. The CDR3: CDSSLFQGVETQYF. The CDR3 DNA reads TGCGACAGCAGCTTGTTCCAGGGTGTGGAGACCCAGTACTTT.

This clonotype was observed at least ten times. This chain uses TRBV29-1 with TRBJ1-3; D remains ambiguous. This CDR3 comprises 12 residues. Germline values: CDR1 SQVTM, CDR2 ANQGSEA. V lost 7 bases and J lost 4, with 11 bases in between. For the CDR3, the DNA is TGCAGCGGAGAATGGTCAGGAAACACCATATATTTT. It encodes CSGEWSGNTIYF.

Notes on this clonotype: Since no conserved phenylalanine or tryptophan closes the CDR3, a read error is the likely cause. The chain links TRBV12-3 or TRBV12-4 to TRBJ2-6, with D tentatively TRBD2 (6 bases). Trimming stripped 5 bases from V and 4 bases from J, with 18 bases between. The CDR3 sequence is 17 residues long. DNA of the CDR3: TGTGCCAGCAGTCCTGGGACTTCTGTCTGGGGGGCCAACGTCCTGACTTCC. It is translated as CASSPGTSVWGANVLTS.

In regard to this clonotype: Possible read error: a much larger clone is one base away. The J gene is TRBJ2-2, the V gene TRBV28; no reliable D call. V lost 5 bases to trimming and J lost 6 bases, with 10 bases between them. This CDR3 spans 13 amino acids. Germline V gene sequence: CDR1 MDHEN, CDR2 SYDVKM. CDR3 bases: TGTGCCAGCAGTGTATCCTACTCCGGGGAGCTGTTTTTT. Translating it yields CASSVSYSGELFF.

The V and J genes are TRBV11-1 and TRBJ1-1, with unresolved D. This CDR3 is built from 15 residues. Trimming took 3 bases from V and 4 from J, leaving 15 bases between them. Germline assignment: CDR1 SGHAT and CDR2 FQDESV (reference sequence). CDR3 region: CASSLKRRPGTEAFF. The CDR3 nucleotides read TGTGCCAGCAGCTTGAAGAGGCGCCCTGGCACTGAAGCTTTCTTT.

Turning to this clonotype: Compared with germline, one end of the junction differs, possibly owing to a read error. The chain uses TRBV4-3 and TRBJ2-1, with D perhaps TRBD1 or TRBD2 (5 bases each). The CDR3 totals 16 residues. Per germline, CDR1 LGHNA and CDR2 YSLEER. CDR3 DNA: TGCGCCAGTAGCCAAGATCCGGGGCAGATGTACAGTGAGCAGTTCTTC. Amino acid sequence: CASSQDPGQMYSEQFF.

This clonotype has only one observation. One end of the junction varies from germline; a read error may be responsible. This chain joins TRBV6-5 and TRBJ2-1, with D tentatively TRBD1 (6 bases). Germline assignment: CDR1 MNHEY and CDR2 SVGAGI. This CDR3 has 15 residues. The CDR3 region has the DNA TGTGCCAGCAGTCGGGACACAAGCTCCTACAATGAGCAATTGTTC. Its translation is CASSRDTSSYNEQLF.

The chain combines TRBV20-1 with TRBJ2-3; 9 nucleotides agree with TRBD2. Germline CDR1 is DFQATT and CDR2 is SNEGSKA (reference sequence). The CDR3 has 17 residues. V lost 6 bases and J lost 2; bases outside the gene matches: 15. The CDR3 DNA reads TGCAGTGCCAGAACCGACAGGGCTAGCGGGATCACAGATACGCAGTATTTT. This translates into CSARTDRASGITDTQYF.

The rearrangement links TRBV5-1 to TRBJ2-1; 9 bases map to TRBD1. This CDR3 is built from 15 residues. With 1 base clipped from V and 4 bases from J, the junction kept 3 bases outside the gene matches. CDR1 and CDR2 (germline): SGHRS, YFSETQ. CDR3 residues: CASSLTGTGYNEQFF. In nucleotides, the CDR3 is TGCGCCAGCAGCTTGACCGGGACAGGGTACAATGAGCAGTTCTTC.

This clonotype was seen ten or more times. The chain has TRBV28 and TRBJ2-1; TRBD2 aligns across 9 bases. Per germline, CDR1 MDHEN and CDR2 SYDVKM. The J segment lost 6 bases and the V segment lost 3 bases, leaving 6 bases of the junction unmatched. The length of the CDR3 is 15 residues. CDR3 bases: TGTGCCAGCAGTTTTAGCGGGAGCGGGGTCAATGAGCAGTTCTTC. It yields the protein CASSFSGSGVNEQFF.

In its sample, this clonotype was seen once. A read error is possible here, since a much larger clone lies one base away. V usage is TRBV7-8 and J usage is TRBJ2-1, with 10 bases identical to TRBD2. The germline V gene has CDR1 SGHVS and CDR2 FQNEAQ. V lost 3 bases and J lost 5; bases outside the gene matches: 16. This CDR3 has 19 residues. CDR3 nucleotide sequence: TGTGCCAGCAGCTTTTCCCACTCATGGGCTAGCGGGGGCAACAATGAGCAGTTCTTC. Protein product: CASSFSHSWASGGNNEQFF.